The clone carrying this T cell receptor beta chain is classed as medium-sized. Its antigen is unknown. This entry comes from a study of metastatic and nonmetastatic thyroid tumors. The overall study: Blood and tumor or nodule tissue repertoires from malignant and benign thyroid patients were compared. Whole-study findings and limits: For both blood and tumor, malignant thyroid tumors reportedly showed significantly higher TCR beta diversity than benign nodules did.

In the authors' methods: The study's classifier, a distant-metastasis tool for papillary thyroid cancer, was built using CDR3 differences across clinicopathological groups. TCRdb reanalyzed the PCR reads with MiXCR. None of the V and J calls come from the authors' own analysis; TCRdb made them. Altogether about 24,000 clones are present, less than 20% being singletons, with the ten largest covering more than 2.5%. None of the patients had undergone any treatment ahead of thyroid surgery. The CDR3 runs 17 residues. With 5 bases clipped from V and 2 bases from J, the junction kept 8 bases outside the gene matches. CDR1 and CDR2 from the germline V gene are SGHAT and FQDESV (reference sequence).

The sequenced sample consisted of adjacent normal tissue. This clonotype originated in a male donor with papillary thyroid cancer or a benign thyroid nodule (not recorded which). Some clones in this sample may be carry-over from other donors' samples. J is TRBJ2-5 and V is TRBV11-1; 13 bases are shared with TRBD2. CDR3 residues: CASSPTSGGSEQETQYF. The CDR3 region has the DNA TGTGCCAGCAGCCCGACTAGCGGGGGGAGTGAGCAAGAGACCCAGTACTTC. The entire variable domain, with the rest obtained from reference TRBV11-1 and TRBJ2-5, is as follows: EAEVAQSPRYKITEKSQAVAFWCDPISGHATLYWYRQILGQGPELLVQFQDESVVDDSQLPKDRFSAERLKGVDSTLKIQPAELGDSAMYLCASSPTSGGSEQETQYFGPGTRLLVL.